Shown below are 17 T cell receptor beta chains from a single sample sequenced in a study of radiation and T cells in renal cell carcinoma. As to time point: blood 4 weeks post-SBRT, at nephrectomy. This sample's treatment: 15 Gy SBRT to primary tumor, nephrectomy 4 weeks later. Sequenced by immunoSEQ multiplex PCR; TCRdb stores in-frame clones only, minus some. Of around 78,000 clones in the sample, about 89% were seen once. The sample here was blood, taken from a patient whose treatment included radiotherapy and nephrectomy. The receptors stem from a woman in her sixties or seventies with renal cell carcinoma.

This chain joins TRBV7-9 and TRBJ2-2; no firm D call. The CDR3 length is 12 residues. V gave up 8 bases and J gave up 8 bases, with 12 bases separating them. CDR1 and CDR2 (germline): SEHNR, FQNEAQ (reference sequence). CDR3 loop: CASGWVPGELFF. DNA of the CDR3: TGTGCCAGCGGCTGGGTTCCGGGGGAGCTGTTTTTT. The full variable domain, its missing parts supplied by reference TRBV7-9 and TRBJ2-2, is DTGVSQNPRHKITKRGQNVTFRCDPISEHNRLYWYRQTLGQGPEFLTYFQNEAQLEKSRLLSDRFSAERPKGSFSTLEIQRTEQGDSAMYLCASGWVPGELFFGEGSRLTVL.

This chain connects TRBV29-1 to TRBJ1-5, with D tentatively TRBD1 (5 bases). Trimming left V 6 bases short and J 2 bases short, with 14 bases between. Germline CDR1 and CDR2: SQVTM and ANQGSEA. This CDR3 comprises 14 residues. The CDR3, as DNA: TGCAGCGTCCGACATTCGGGGCGCAATCAGCCCCAGCATTTT. Translating it yields CSVRHSGRNQPQHF.

Points on this clone: Within the sample, other DNA sequences also encode this same CDR3. The chain uses TRBV30 and TRBJ1-3; D remains unclear. From germline, CDR1 is GTSNPN and CDR2 SVGIG (reference sequence). V was shortened by 5 bases and J by 0 bases, with 11 bases between the two germline ends. The CDR3 runs 14 residues. Written as DNA, the CDR3 is TGTGCCTGGGGCAGGCTTAGCTCTGGAAACACCATATATTTT. It is translated as CAWGRLSSGNTIYF.

The CDR3 sequence: CASSLEQGYTEAFF. Here the CDR3 DNA reads TGTGCCAGCAGCTTAGAACAGGGGTACACTGAAGCTTTCTTT. The chain couples TRBV7-9 to TRBJ1-1, with TRBD1 identical over 7 bases. Trimming at V came to 1 base and at J to 3 bases, leaving 2 bases not matched to a gene. The CDR3 loop spans 14 amino acids. Germline assignment: CDR1 SEHNR and CDR2 FQNEAQ (reference sequence). Based on the CDR3 plus reference TRBV7-9 and TRBJ1-1, the full variable domain is DTGVSQNPRHKITKRGQNVTFRCDPISEHNRLYWYRQTLGQGPEFLTYFQNEAQLEKSRLLSDRFSAERPKGSFSTLEIQRTEQGDSAMYLCASSLEQGYTEAFFGQGTRLTVV.

The chain joins TRBV5-5 to TRBJ2-1; D not resolved. The CDR3 is 13 amino acids. Trimming removed 4 bases from V and 5 bases from J, with 10 bases in between. CDR1 SGHKS and CDR2 YYEKEE come from the germline V gene (reference sequence). CDR3 nucleotide sequence: TGTGCCAGCAGCCCCGGCCCCCACAATGAGCAGTTCTTC. This gives the protein CASSPGPHNEQFF.

The sample holds one count of this clone. The gene calls are TRBV15 and TRBJ1-3; possible D gene TRBD1, 5 bases. CDR3 size: 15 residues. Germline V CDR1 and CDR2: LNHNV, YYDKDF (reference sequence). V lost 0 bases and J 5 bases, leaving 11 bases between the germline ends. CDR3 loop: CATSRDNQGRNTIYF. The CDR3 coding sequence is TGTGCCACCAGCAGAGATAACCAGGGCCGAAACACCATATATTTT.

The chain recombines TRBV5-1 with TRBJ2-7; no firm D call. In germline, CDR1 is SGHRS, CDR2 YFSETQ. The germline V and J ends were trimmed by 2 bases and 5 bases, with 8 bases remaining between them. The CDR3 extends over 12 amino acids. This CDR3 is CASSFTSDEQYF. CDR3 nucleotides: TGCGCCAGCAGCTTCACATCCGACGAGCAGTACTTC.

The chain is built from TRBV21-1 and TRBJ2-5; TRBD2, the table's D call, was not compared with the DNA. TRBV21-1 is a pseudogene. This CDR3 is 13 amino acids long. CDR3 loop: CASSGTSRETQYF. The CDR3 DNA follows: TGTGCCAGTTCAGGGACTAGCCGAGAGACCCAGTACTTC.

In nucleotides, the CDR3 is TGTGCCAGCAGTGAAGCGACTAGCTACGAGCAGTACTTC. Protein sequence: CASSEATSYEQYF. The chain uses TRBV6-1 and TRBJ2-7; TRBD2 might be the D (6 bases). The CDR3 spans 13 residues. The ends were cut back, 0 bases at V and 3 bases at J, with 6 bases in the middle. Germline CDR1 and CDR2: MNHNS and SASEGT.

This clone was counted only a few times. This chain links TRBV27 with TRBJ1-1, with D unresolved. Germline V gives CDR1 MNHEY, CDR2 SMNVEV (reference sequence). The CDR3 length is 17 residues. The V gene lost 2 bases and the J gene lost 1 base, with 17 bases spanning the gap. The CDR3 is CASSLRALRAGNTEAFF. The CDR3 DNA follows: TGTGCCAGCAGTTTACGGGCGCTAAGGGCCGGGAACACTGAAGCTTTCTTT.

The CDR3 DNA follows: TGTGCCAGCAGCCTGGGGGGGCGGGGCCTCCCTAGCACAGATACGCAGTATTTT. Its translation is CASSLGGRGLPSTDTQYF. J is TRBJ2-3 and V is TRBV9, with D possibly TRBD2 on 7 matching bases. V gave up 4 bases and J gave up 0 bases, with 21 bases separating them. The CDR3 consists of 18 residues. Germline V gene data show CDR1 as SGDLS and CDR2 as YYNGEE. Supplemented by reference TRBV9 and TRBJ2-3, the full variable domain reads DSGVTQTPKHLITATGQRVTLRCSPRSGDLSVYWYQQSLDQGLQFLIQYYNGEERAKGNILERFSAQQFPDLHSELNLSSLELGDSALYFCASSLGGRGLPSTDTQYFGPGTRLTVL.

The chain joins TRBV9 to TRBJ2-5; a possible D gene is TRBD2 (5 bases). The CDR3 is 13 amino acids. The V and J ends lost 0 bases and 11 bases respectively, with 14 bases between them. Germline V lookup: CDR1 SGDLS, CDR2 YYNGEE. The DNA for the CDR3 is TGTGCCAGCAGCGTAGAGACGTTCGGGGAGCAGTACTTC. Protein sequence: CASSVETFGEQYF.

The chain joins TRBV15 to TRBJ2-3, with 9 bases lining up with TRBD2. J lost 7 bases, V lost 5 bases, and 13 bases had no gene match. The CDR3 length is 16 residues. CDR1 and CDR2 from the germline V gene are LNHNV and YYDKDF (reference sequence). CDR3 in amino acids: CATSALGAGGPYTQYF. The CDR3 bases are TGTGCCACCAGCGCTCTCGGTGCGGGGGGGCCTTATACGCAGTATTTT.

The rearrangement joins TRBV11-2 to TRBJ2-2; D is unclear. V lost 5 bases to trimming and J lost 0 bases, with 1 base between them. Germline-derived CDR1 and CDR2 are SGHAT and FQNNGV. The length of the CDR3 is 12 residues. CDR3 nucleotide sequence: TGTGCCAGCAGCCCGAACACCGGGGAGCTGTTTTTT. Its translation is CASSPNTGELFF.

This chain connects TRBV7-2 to TRBJ2-7, with a possible D match to TRBD1 (5 bases). Germline assignment: CDR1 SGHTA and CDR2 FQGNSA. The V gene lost 1 base and the J gene lost 2 bases, with 12 bases spanning the gap. The CDR3 has 15 amino acids. As DNA, the CDR3 is TGTGCCAGCAGCTTAGAAGAAGGGGCGACCTACGAGCAGTACTTC. Protein: CASSLEEGATYEQYF.

The rearrangement links TRBV9 to TRBJ2-5; a possible D gene is TRBD2 (5 bases). Trimming pared 3 bases from V and 3 bases from J, leaving 15 bases between. Germline V gives CDR1 SGDLS, CDR2 YYNGEE. This CDR3 is 15 amino acids long. CDR3 sequence (DNA): TGTGCCAGCAGCGCCCTTGGTGGGAGTAAAGAGACCCAGTACTTC. The encoded protein is CASSALGGSKETQYF.

The chain employs TRBV6-5 and TRBJ1-1; D is uncertain. This CDR3 contains 15 residues. V was clipped by 6 bases and J by 4 bases, with 18 bases between them. Germline V gene sequence: CDR1 MNHEY, CDR2 SVGAGI. The CDR3 sequence is CASRPPGEGSTEAFF. The CDR3 DNA reads as TGTGCCAGCAGACCCCCCGGGGAAGGGAGCACTGAAGCTTTCTTT.